The subject of this entry is one T cell receptor (beta chain). This is likely an artifact of a read error, given a far larger clone one base away. It is likely a read error, because the conserved phenylalanine at the end of the CDR3 is missing. The sample comes from a study of regulatory T cells in long-lasting Graves disease. The CDR3 is 14 residues long. Germline values: CDR1 MNHEY, CDR2 SVGEGT. Trimming removed 2 bases from V and 4 bases from J, with 11 bases in between. Time point specified: newly diagnosed GD, antithyroid drugs for less than 3 months. Preparation of the TCR library used RNA extracted from PBMCs. Arm-PCR with iRepertoire HTBI primers amplified the CDR3 regions for these TCR beta libraries. TCRdb reprocessed the multiplex PCR reads with MiXCR, giving one entry per CDR3 protein. This table has about 530,000 distinct CDR3 sequences, about 16% appearing once. These records were also assigned to another study, of T cells in Graves' hyperthyroidism and ophthalmopathy.

The V and J genes are TRBV6-2 or TRBV6-3 and TRBJ1-1; TRBD1 might be the D (5 bases). The source is a woman aged 40 to 65 with Graves disease. Sequencing used peripheral blood mononuclear cells (PBMCs), obtained at new diagnosis, from a patient treated with antithyroid drugs. The CDR3 spells CASSYGQGSTEAFY. The DNA of the CDR3 is TGTGCCAGCAGTTACGGCCAGGGTAGCACTGAAGCTTTCTAT.